Described below is a single T cell receptor beta chain sequence and its context. Per the original methods: Estimation of nucleated cell counts was performed using reference gene primer amplification. The table came from immunoSEQ multiplex PCR; TCRdb's copy has only in-frame clones and leaves some out. The D gene and trimming were derived from the DNA, and the V and J assignments and clone size from that table. The sample has tens of thousands of clones, more than 75% seen once. The data are from a study of blood T cell repertoires in COVID-19. Study summary: Sites across the United States, Italy and Spain contributed samples from acute and convalescent COVID-19. In each case, the material was cDNA or gDNA derived from T cells, B-cell-depleted T cells, or PBMCs.

CDR3 length equals 15 residues. V lost 5 bases and J 3 bases, leaving 15 bases between the germline ends. The germline V gene has CDR1 MNHEY and CDR2 SVGAGI. This receptor was taken from a human donor in a cohort sampled during active COVID-19. V and J are TRBV6-5 and TRBJ2-3; the D is unclear. The specimen sequenced was peripheral blood. CDR3 DNA: TGTGCCAGCAGTCTCCTAGGAAGCTCGACAGATACGCAGTATTTT. Translating gives CASSLLGSSTDTQYF.